This note documents a single T cell receptor (beta chain) sequence. The data originate from a study of control samples from healthy donors and cancer patients. Repertoires were generated with immunoSEQ multiplex PCR, while TCRdb's copy carries only in-frame clones and drops some. The sample has approximately 97,000 clones, just over 90% seen once. The CDR3 length is 15 residues. The ends were cut back, 8 bases at V and 2 bases at J, with 21 bases in the middle. Per the germline V gene, CDR1 is SQVTM and CDR2 is ANQGSEA. This receptor was obtained from a woman aged 18 to 35 in good health. Input material: blood. The V and J genes are TRBV29-1 and TRBJ1-2; TRBD1 is a possible D gene (6 bases). The CDR3 sequence: CSTPFRGRDNYGYTF. The CDR3 bases are TGCAGCACCCCCTTCCGGGGGCGAGACAACTATGGCTACACCTTC.